This TCR beta chain originates from a study of identical twins. In TCRdb, the 5' RACE reads were re-called with MiXCR into one record per CDR3 protein. The top ten clones hold 4% to 5.5% of a sample with 600,000 to 700,000 distinct CDR3 sequences, 21% of them seen once. The data were also submitted as part of a second study, on T cells expressing NK-cell markers. This second study notes: Repertoire data for TCR beta were derived from sorted T cells (CD3+CD56+NKG2C+, CD3+CD56+NKG2C- and CD3+CD56-NKG2C+). Among a handful of donors, these clonotypes also ranked first in the CD3+CD56-NKG2C+ fraction.

The receptor comes from a woman aged 18-35 years in good health. Sequencing was performed on PBMCs.

The CDR3 coding sequence is TGTGCCAGCAGCCATACAGCGGGAGTGGCAGAGACCCAGTACTTC. Residues: CASSHTAGVAETQYF. The chain employs TRBV9 and TRBJ2-5, with 8 bases matching TRBD2. The length of the CDR3 is 15 residues. J lost 4 bases, V lost 4 bases, and 9 bases had no gene match. Germline CDR1 reads SGDLS; CDR2 reads YYNGEE.